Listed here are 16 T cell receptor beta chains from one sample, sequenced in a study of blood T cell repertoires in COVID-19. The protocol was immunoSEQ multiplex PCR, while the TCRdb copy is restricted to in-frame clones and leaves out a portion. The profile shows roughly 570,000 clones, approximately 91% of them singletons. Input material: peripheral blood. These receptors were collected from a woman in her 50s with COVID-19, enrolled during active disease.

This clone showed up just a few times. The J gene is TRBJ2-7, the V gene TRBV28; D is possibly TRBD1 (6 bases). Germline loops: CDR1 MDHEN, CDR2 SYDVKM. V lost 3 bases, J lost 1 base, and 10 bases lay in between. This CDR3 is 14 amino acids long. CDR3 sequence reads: CASSFSQGSYEQYF. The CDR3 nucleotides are TGTGCCAGCAGTTTCTCGCAGGGGTCCTACGAGCAGTACTTC. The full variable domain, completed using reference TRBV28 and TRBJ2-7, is DVKVTQSSRYLVKRTGEKVFLECVQDMDHENMFWYRQDPGLGLRLIYFSYDVKMKEKGDIPEGYSVSREKKERFSLILESASTNQTSMYLCASSFSQGSYEQYFGPGTRLTVT.

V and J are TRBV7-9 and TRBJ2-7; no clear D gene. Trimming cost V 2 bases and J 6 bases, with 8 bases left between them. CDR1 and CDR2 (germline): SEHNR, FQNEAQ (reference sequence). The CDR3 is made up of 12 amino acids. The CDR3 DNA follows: TGTGCCAGCAGCTTACAGGCGTCCGAGCAGTACTTC. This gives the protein CASSLQASEQYF.

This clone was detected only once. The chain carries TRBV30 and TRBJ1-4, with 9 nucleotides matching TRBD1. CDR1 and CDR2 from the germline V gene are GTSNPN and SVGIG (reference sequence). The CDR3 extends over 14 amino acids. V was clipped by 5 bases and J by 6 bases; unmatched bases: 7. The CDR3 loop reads CAWDPGQGYEKLFF. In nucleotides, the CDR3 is TGTGCCTGGGACCCGGGACAGGGATATGAAAAACTGTTTTTT. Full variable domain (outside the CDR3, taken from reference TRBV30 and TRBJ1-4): SQTIHQWPATLVQPVGSPLSLECTVEGTSNPNLYWYRQAAGRGLQLLFYSVGIGQISSEVPQNLSASRPQDRQFILSSKKLLLSDSGFYLCAWDPGQGYEKLFFGSGTQLSVL.

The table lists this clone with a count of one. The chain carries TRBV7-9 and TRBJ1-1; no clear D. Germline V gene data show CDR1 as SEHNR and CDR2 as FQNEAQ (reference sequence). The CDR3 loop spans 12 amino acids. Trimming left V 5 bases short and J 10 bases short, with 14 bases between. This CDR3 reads CASSLSVESAFF. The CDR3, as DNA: TGTGCCAGCAGCCTCTCGGTGGAGTCAGCTTTCTTT.

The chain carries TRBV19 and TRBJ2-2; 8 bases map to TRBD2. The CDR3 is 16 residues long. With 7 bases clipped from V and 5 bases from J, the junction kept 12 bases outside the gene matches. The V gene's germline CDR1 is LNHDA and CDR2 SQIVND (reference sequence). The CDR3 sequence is CASTKGLAGYTGELFF. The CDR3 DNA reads TGTGCCAGTACCAAGGGTTTAGCGGGGTATACCGGGGAGCTGTTTTTT.

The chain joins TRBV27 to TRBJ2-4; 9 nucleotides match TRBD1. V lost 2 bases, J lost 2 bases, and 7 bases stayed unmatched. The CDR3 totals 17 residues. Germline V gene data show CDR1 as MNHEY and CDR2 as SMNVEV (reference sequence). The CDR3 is CASSLSGTGTTKNIQYF. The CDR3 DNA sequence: TGTGCCAGCAGTTTAAGTGGGACAGGGACTACCAAAAACATTCAGTACTTC.

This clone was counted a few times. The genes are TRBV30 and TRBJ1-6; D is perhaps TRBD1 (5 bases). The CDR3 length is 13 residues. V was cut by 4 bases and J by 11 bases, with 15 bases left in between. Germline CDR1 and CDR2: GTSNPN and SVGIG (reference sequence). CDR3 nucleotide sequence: TGTGCCTGGACCCGGGGGGGTGAGGCACCCCTCCACTTT. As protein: CAWTRGGEAPLHF.

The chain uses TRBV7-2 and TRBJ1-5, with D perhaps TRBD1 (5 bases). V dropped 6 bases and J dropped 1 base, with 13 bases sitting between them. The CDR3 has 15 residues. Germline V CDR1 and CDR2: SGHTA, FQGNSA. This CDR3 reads CASSRDSQSNQPQHF. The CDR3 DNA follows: TGTGCCAGCAGTCGCGACAGCCAAAGCAATCAGCCCCAGCATTTT. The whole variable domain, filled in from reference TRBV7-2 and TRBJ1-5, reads GAGVSQSPSNKVTEKGKDVELRCDPISGHTALYWYRQSLGQGLEFLIYFQGNSAPDKSGLPSDRFSAERTGGSVSTLTIQRTQQEDSAVYLCASSRDSQSNQPQHFGDGTRLSIL.

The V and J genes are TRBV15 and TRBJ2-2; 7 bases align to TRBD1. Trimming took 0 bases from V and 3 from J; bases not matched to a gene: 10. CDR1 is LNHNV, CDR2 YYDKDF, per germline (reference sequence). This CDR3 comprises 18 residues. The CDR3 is CATSRDRLGTAYTGELFF. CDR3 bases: TGTGCCACCAGCAGAGATCGTTTGGGGACAGCTTACACCGGGGAGCTGTTTTTT.

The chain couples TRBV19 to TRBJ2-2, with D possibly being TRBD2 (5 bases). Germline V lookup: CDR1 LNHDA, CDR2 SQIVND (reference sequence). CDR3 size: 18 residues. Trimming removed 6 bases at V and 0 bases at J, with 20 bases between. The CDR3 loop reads CASSMLGLATANTGELFF. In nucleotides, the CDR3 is TGTGCCAGTAGCATGCTCGGACTCGCAACTGCGAACACCGGGGAGCTGTTTTTT.

The CDR3 sequence: CSASLAGAYGYTF. DNA for the CDR3: TGCAGTGCTAGTTTGGCAGGGGCCTATGGCTACACCTTC. This chain joins TRBV20-1 and TRBJ1-2; D may be TRBD1 (6 bases). The CDR3 totals 13 residues. Trimming removed 3 bases at V and 4 bases at J, with 12 bases between. Germline CDR1 DFQATT, CDR2 SNEGSKA (reference sequence).

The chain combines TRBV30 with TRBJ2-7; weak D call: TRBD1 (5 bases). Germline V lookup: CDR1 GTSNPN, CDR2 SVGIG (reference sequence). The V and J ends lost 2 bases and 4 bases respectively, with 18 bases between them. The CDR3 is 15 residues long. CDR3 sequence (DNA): TGTGCCTGGAGTCGCTCCCTAGGGGAATATTACGAGCAGTACTTC. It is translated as CAWSRSLGEYYEQYF.

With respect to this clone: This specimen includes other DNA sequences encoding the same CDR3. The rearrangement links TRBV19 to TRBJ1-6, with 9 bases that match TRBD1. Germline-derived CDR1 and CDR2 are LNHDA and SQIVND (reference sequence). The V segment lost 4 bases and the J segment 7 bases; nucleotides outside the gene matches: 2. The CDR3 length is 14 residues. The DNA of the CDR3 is TGTGCCAGTAGTACCGGACAGGGGAATTCACCCCTCCACTTT. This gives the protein CASSTGQGNSPLHF.

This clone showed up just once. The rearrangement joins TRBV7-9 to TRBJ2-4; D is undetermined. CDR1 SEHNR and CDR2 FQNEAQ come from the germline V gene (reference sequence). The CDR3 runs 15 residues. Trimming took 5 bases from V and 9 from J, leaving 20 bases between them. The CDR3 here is CASSQNLGESTIQYF. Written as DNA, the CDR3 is TGTGCCAGCAGCCAAAACCTGGGCGAGTCGACCATTCAGTACTTC.

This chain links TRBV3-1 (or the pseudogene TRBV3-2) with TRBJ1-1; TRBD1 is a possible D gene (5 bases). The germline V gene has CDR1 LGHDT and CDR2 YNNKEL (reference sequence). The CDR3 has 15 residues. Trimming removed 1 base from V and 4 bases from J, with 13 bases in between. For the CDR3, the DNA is TGTGCCAGCAGCCAAGCTTACAGGCTGGGCACTGAAGCTTTCTTT. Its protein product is CASSQAYRLGTEAFF.

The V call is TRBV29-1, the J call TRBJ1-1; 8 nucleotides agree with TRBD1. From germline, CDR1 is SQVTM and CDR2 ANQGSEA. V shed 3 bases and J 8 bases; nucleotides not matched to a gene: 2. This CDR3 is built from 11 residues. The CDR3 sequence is CSVDRTGEAFF. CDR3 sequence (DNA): TGCAGCGTTGACCGGACAGGGGAAGCTTTCTTT.